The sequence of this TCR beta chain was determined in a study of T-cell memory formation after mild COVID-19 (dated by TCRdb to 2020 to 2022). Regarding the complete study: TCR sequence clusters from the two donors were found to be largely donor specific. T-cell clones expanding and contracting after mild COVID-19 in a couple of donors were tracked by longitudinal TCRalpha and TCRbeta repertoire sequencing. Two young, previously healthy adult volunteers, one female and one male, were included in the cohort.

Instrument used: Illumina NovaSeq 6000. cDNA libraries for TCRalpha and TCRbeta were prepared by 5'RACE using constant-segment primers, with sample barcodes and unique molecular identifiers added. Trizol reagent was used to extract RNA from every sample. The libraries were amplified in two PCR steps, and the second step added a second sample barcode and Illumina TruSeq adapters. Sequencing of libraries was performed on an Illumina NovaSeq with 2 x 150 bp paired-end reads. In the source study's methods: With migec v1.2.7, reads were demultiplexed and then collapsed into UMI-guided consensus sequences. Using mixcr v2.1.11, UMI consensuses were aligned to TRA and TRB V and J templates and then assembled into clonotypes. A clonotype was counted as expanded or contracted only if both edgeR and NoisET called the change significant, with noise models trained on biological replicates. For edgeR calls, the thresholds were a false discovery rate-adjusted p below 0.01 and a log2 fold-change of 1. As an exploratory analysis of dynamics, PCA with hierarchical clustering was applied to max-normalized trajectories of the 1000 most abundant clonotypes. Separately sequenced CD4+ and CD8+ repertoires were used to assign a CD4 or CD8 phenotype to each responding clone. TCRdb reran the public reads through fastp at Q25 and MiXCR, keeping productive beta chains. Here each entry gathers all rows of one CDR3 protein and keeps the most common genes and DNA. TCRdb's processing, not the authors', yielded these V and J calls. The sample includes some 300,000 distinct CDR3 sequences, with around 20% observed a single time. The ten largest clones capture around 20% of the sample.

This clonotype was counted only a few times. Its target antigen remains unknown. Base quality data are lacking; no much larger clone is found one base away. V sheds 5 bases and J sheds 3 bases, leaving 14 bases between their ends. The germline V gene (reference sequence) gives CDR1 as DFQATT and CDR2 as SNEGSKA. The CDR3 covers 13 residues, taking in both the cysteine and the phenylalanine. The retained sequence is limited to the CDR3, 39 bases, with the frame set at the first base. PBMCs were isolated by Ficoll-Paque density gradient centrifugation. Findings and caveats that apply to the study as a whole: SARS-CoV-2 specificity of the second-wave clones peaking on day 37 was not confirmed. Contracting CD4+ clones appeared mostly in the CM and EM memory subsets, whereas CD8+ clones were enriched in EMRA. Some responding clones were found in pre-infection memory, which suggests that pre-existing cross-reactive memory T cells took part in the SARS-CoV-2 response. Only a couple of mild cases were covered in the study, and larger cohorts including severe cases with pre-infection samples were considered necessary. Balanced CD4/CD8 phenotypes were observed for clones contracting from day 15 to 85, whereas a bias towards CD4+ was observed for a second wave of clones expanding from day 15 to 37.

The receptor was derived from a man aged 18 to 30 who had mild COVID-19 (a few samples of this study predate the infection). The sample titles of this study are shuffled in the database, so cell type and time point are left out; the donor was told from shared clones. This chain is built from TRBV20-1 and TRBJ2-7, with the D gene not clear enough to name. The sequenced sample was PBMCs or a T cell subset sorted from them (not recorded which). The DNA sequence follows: TGCAGTGCTCCTCACACATCCTTCTACGAGCAGTACTTC. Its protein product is CSAPHTSFYEQYF.